This T cell receptor beta chain was captured in a study of CXCR3-negative and CXCR3-positive naive CD8 T cells. Overall study: There were 140 million or so TRB reads altogether, and each library had about 1.5 +/- 0.3 million of them.

On this clonotype: Its antigen remains unknown.

Study-wide results and caveats: Comparison of naive cells showed more hydrophobic TRB CDR3s in CXCR3-positive than in CXCR3-negative naive cells.

A CD45RO-CCR7+CD27+CD95- phenotype identified naive CD8+ T cells. It was by 5' RACE with UMI labels that the TRB cDNA libraries were prepared. TCRdb reprocessed the 5' RACE reads; each CDR3 protein has one entry and no DNA is given. The sample totals roughly 100,000 distinct CDR3 sequences; its top ten clones hold more than 0.3%. The V gene's germline CDR1 is ENHRY and CDR2 SYGVKD. There are 12 residues in the CDR3. The J gene is TRBJ2-3, the V gene TRBV10-3. The specimen sequenced was naive CXCR3+ CD8+ T cells from blood. Stated subset: CD45RO-CCR7+CD27+CD95- naive CD8+ T cells expressing CXCR3 (TNR3+). The sequence was obtained from a human donor in good health. Some clones in this sample may be carry-over from other donors' samples. CDR3: CAISEGTDTQYF.